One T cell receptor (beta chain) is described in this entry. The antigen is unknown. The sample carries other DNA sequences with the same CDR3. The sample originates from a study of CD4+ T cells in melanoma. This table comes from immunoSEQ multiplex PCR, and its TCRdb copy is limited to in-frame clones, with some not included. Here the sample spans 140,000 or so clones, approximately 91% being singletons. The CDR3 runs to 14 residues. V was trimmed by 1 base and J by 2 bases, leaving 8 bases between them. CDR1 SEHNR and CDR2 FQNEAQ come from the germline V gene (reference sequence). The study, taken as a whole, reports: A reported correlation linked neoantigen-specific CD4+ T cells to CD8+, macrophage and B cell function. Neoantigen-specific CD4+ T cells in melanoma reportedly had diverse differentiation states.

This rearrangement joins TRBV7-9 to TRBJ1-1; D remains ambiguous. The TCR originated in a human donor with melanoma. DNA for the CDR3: TGTGCCAGCAGCTTAGTTTCGGTAAACACTGAAGCTTTCTTT. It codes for CASSLVSVNTEAFF.